What follows are 14 T cell receptor beta chains derived from one specimen sequenced in a study of blood T cell repertoires in COVID-19 (dated by TCRdb to 2020 to 2022). Libraries were prepared through the immunoSEQ multiplex PCR assay. TCRdb retrieved this table from immuneACCESS and kept in-frame rearrangements only. Not all clones are present; in checked studies, unresolved V genes account for under half, and no reason is known for the remainder. A total of approximately 410,000 clones appear in this sample, just over 85% of them only once. The ten most abundant clones make up approximately 1.5% of the sample. Sequenced input: peripheral blood. These TCRs come from a woman in her twenties or thirties with active or convalescent COVID-19.

The chain couples TRBV13 to TRBJ1-4; 7 bases are a match to TRBD1. V lost 4 bases to trimming and J lost 6 bases; unmatched junction nucleotides: 11. There are 16 residues in the CDR3. Germline V gives CDR1 PRHDT, CDR2 FYEKMQ (reference sequence). CDR3 DNA sequence: TGTGCCAGCAGCTCCCCCCGGGACAGCATTGATGAAAAACTGTTTTTT. Translation: CASSSPRDSIDEKLFF.

The chain uses TRBV6-1 and TRBJ1-2; 8 bases are shared with TRBD1. J gave up 2 bases and V 3 bases, and 8 bases lay outside the gene matches. CDR1 and CDR2 (germline): MNHNS, SASEGT. The CDR3 contains 16 residues. The CDR3 protein is CASSDPPRGLNYGYTF. In nucleotides, the CDR3 is TGTGCCAGCAGTGATCCACCCAGGGGGCTCAACTATGGCTACACCTTC.

The V call is TRBV12-3 or TRBV12-4, the J call TRBJ1-6; D is perhaps TRBD1 (5 bases). V shed 6 bases and J shed 10 bases, with 13 bases lying between them. This CDR3 region has 13 residues. The CDR3 is CASSRGTYSPLHF. The CDR3 nucleotides are TGTGCCAGCAGCCGCGGGACGTACTCACCCCTCCACTTT.

The rearrangement joins TRBV6-5 to TRBJ2-2, with 8 positions matching TRBD1. Per germline, CDR1 MNHEY and CDR2 SVGAGI. The V and J ends lost 8 bases and 1 base, in that order; junction bases with no gene match: 3. The CDR3 consists of 14 residues. CDR3 residues: CASAGQGNTGELFF. CDR3 nucleotides: TGTGCCAGCGCAGGACAGGGGAACACCGGGGAGCTGTTTTTT.

The chain is built from TRBV11-2 and TRBJ2-7; 7 bases match TRBD2. Germline V gene data show CDR1 as SGHAT and CDR2 as FQNNGV. V trimming: 0 bases; J trimming: 4 bases; junction bases outside the gene matches: 6. This CDR3 contains 15 residues. The CDR3 DNA reads as TGTGCCAGCAGCTTAGAGGGGGGGATAACGTACGAGCAGTACTTC. Its protein is CASSLEGGITYEQYF. Using reference TRBV11-2 and TRBJ2-7 for the parts outside the CDR3, the full variable domain is EAGVAQSPRYKIIEKRQSVAFWCNPISGHATLYWYQQILGQGPKLLIQFQNNGVVDDSQLPKDRFSAERLKGVDSTLKIQPAKLEDSAVYLCASSLEGGITYEQYFGPGTRLTVT.

To note about this clone: The same CDR3 is also encoded by other DNA sequences in this sample. The V gene is TRBV27, the J gene TRBJ2-1, with 11 bases fitting TRBD2. With 6 bases clipped from V and 1 base from J, the junction kept 2 bases outside the gene matches. The CDR3 is made up of 15 amino acids. The germline V gene has CDR1 MNHEY and CDR2 SMNVEV (reference sequence). The CDR3 coding sequence is TGTGCCAGCAGGTTAGCGGGAGGGTCCTACAATGAGCAGTTCTTC. This sequence encodes CASRLAGGSYNEQFF.

The V gene is TRBV28, the J gene TRBJ1-6, with a weak D call TRBD1 (6 bases). V lost 1 base and J lost 7, with 8 bases in between. Germline CDR1 reads MDHEN; CDR2 reads SYDVKM. The CDR3 totals 14 residues. The CDR3 DNA sequence: TGTGCCAGCAGTTTATCGGGACAAAATTCACCCCTCCACTTT. This sequence encodes CASSLSGQNSPLHF.

The chain recombines TRBV6-6 with TRBJ1-1; D possibly corresponds to TRBD1 (6 bases). V lost 1 base and J 11 bases, leaving 14 bases between the germline ends. Looked up from germline, CDR1 is MNHNY and CDR2 is SVGAGI (reference sequence). The CDR3 consists of 13 residues. CDR3 DNA: TGTGCCAGCAGTTACTTGAGGACAGTTGGGGCTTTCTTT. This encodes CASSYLRTVGAFF.

The chain links TRBV2 to TRBJ1-3, with a tentative D call TRBD1 (5 bases). V was cut by 6 bases and J by 1 base, with 7 bases left in between. CDR3 length: 13 residues. Germline lookup yields CDR1 SNHLY and CDR2 FYNNEI. DNA of the CDR3: TGTGCCAGCAGGACAGAATCTGGAAACACCATATATTTT. This gives the protein CASRTESGNTIYF.

This clone was picked up one time. The chain joins TRBV29-1 to TRBJ1-5, with 8 bases matching TRBD1. The germline V gene has CDR1 SQVTM and CDR2 ANQGSEA. This CDR3 spans 12 amino acids. Unmatched junction bases numbered 3, after V lost 7 bases and J lost 4 bases. CDR3 sequence (DNA): TGCAGCGCCGGACAGGGTAATCAGCCCCAGCATTTT. Translation: CSAGQGNQPQHF.

This chain links TRBV27 with TRBJ2-3; TRBD2 matches 8 bases. Unmatched junction bases numbered 10, after V lost 3 bases and J lost 2 bases. The CDR3 length is 17 residues. The V gene's germline CDR1 is MNHEY and CDR2 SMNVEV (reference sequence). The CDR3 region is CASSFTSGHFFTDTQYF. For the CDR3, the DNA is TGTGCCAGCAGTTTTACTAGCGGCCACTTTTTCACAGATACGCAGTATTTT.

The table lists this clone with a few counts. Other DNA sequences of this sample code for an identical CDR3. J is TRBJ2-7 and V is TRBV3-1 (or the pseudogene TRBV3-2); 10 nucleotides line up with TRBD1. CDR1 is LGHDT and CDR2 is YNNKEL in the germline V gene (reference sequence). CDR3 length: 14 amino acids. With V trimmed by 1 base and J by 3 bases, 0 bases remained unmatched. CDR3 loop: CASSQGTGGYEQYF. The CDR3 nucleotides read TGTGCCAGCAGCCAAGGGACAGGGGGCTACGAGCAGTACTTC.

The rearrangement links TRBV3-1 (or the pseudogene TRBV3-2) to TRBJ1-2, with D tentatively TRBD1 (6 bases). Germline CDR1 is LGHDT and CDR2 is YNNKEL (reference sequence). The V and J ends lost 0 bases and 5 bases respectively, with 13 bases between them. This CDR3 spans 15 amino acids. CDR3 DNA sequence: TGTGCCAGCAGCCAAGAGAGGGCAGGGGTATATGGCTACACCTTC. It yields the protein CASSQERAGVYGYTF.

The chain carries TRBV2 and TRBJ2-1; 9 nucleotides match TRBD2. The junction had 3 bases not matched to a gene; V was cut back by 6 bases and J by 0 bases. The CDR3 covers 15 residues. Looked up from germline, CDR1 is SNHLY and CDR2 is FYNNEI. CDR3 region: CASSGSGSSYNEQFF. The CDR3 nucleotides are TGTGCCAGCAGCGGTAGCGGGAGCTCCTACAATGAGCAGTTCTTC.